This T cell receptor (beta chain) was sequenced for a study of T-cell memory formation after mild COVID-19. About the research overall: TCR clusters mostly belonged to single donors. Study findings and constraints: Clones shrinking between day 15 and 85 showed a balanced CD4/CD8 split, and those that grew later tilted toward CD4+. A subset of responding clones appeared in pre-infection memory, suggesting cross-reactive memory joined. Shrinking CD4+ clones resided mostly in CM and EM, and CD8+ ones in EMRA.

About this clonotype: Its cognate antigen is unknown.

Trimming shortened V by 0 bases and J by 0 bases, and 9 bases separated the two germline ends. The CDR3 runs 15 residues. CDR1 DFQATT and CDR2 SNEGSKA come from the germline V gene (reference sequence). TCRdb reanalysed the 5' RACE reads using MiXCR and keeps one entry per CDR3 protein. The table records just under 550,000 distinct CDR3 sequences, roughly 20% of them present only once. The sequence came from an adult woman who had mild COVID-19 (a few samples of this study predate the infection). Cell type and time point are not known. The sequenced sample was PBMCs or a T cell subset sorted from them (not recorded which). V and J are TRBV20-1 and TRBJ1-3; D gene ambiguous. In DNA form, the CDR3 reads TGCAGTGCTAGAGATCCGCTCAGCTCTGGAAACACCATATATTTT. Its translation is CSARDPLSSGNTIYF.